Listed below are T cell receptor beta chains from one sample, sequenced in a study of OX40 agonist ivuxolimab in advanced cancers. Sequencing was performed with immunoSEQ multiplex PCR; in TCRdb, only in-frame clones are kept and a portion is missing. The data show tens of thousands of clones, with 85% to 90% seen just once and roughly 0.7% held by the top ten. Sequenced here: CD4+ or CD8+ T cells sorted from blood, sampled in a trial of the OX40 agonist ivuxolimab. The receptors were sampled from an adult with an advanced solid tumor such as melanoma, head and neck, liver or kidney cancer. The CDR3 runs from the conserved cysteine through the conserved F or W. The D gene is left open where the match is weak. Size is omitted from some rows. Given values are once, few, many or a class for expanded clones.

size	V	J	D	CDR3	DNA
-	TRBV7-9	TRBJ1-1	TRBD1	CASSFLGTGTEAFF	TGTGCCAGCAGCTTTCTCGGGACAGGGACAGAAGCTTTCTTT
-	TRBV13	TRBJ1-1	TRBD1	CASSLAPRGRDTEAFF	TGTGCCAGCAGCTTGGCACCAAGGGGGCGGGACACTGAAGCTTTCTTT
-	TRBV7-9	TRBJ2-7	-	CASTPLDRTYEQYF	TGTGCCAGCACCCCCTTGGACCGTACCTACGAGCAGTACTTC
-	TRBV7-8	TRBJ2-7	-	CASSLGGGGYSYEQYF	TGTGCCAGCAGCTTAGGAGGCGGCGGTTATTCCTACGAGCAGTACTTC
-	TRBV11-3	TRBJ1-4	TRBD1	CASSPGQGSGTNEKLFF	TGTGCCAGCAGCCCGGGACAGGGCTCGGGGACTAATGAAAAACTGTTTTTT
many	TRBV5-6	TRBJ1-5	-	CASRKGFGSNQPQHF	TGTGCCAGCAGGAAGGGGTTCGGCAGCAATCAGCCCCAGCATTTT
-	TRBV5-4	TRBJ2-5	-	CASSPDNQETQYF	TGTGCCAGCAGCCCAGACAACCAAGAGACCCAGTACTTC
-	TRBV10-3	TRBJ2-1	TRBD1	CAISDMGQGNNEQFF	TGTGCCATCAGTGACATGGGACAGGGTAACAATGAGCAGTTCTTC
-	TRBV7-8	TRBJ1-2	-	CASSYGQNNYGYTF	TGTGCCAGCAGCTACGGACAGAATAACTATGGCTACACCTTC
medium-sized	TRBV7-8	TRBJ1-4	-	CASSPWRSTNEKLFF	TGTGCCAGCAGCCCCTGGAGGTCAACTAATGAAAAACTGTTTTTT
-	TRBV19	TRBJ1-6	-	CASSRIRDSPLHF	TGTGCCAGTAGTAGAATCAGGGACTCACCCCTCCACTTT
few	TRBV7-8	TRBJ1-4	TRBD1	CASSPRTGHNEKLFF	TGTGCCAGCAGCCCGCGGACAGGGCATAATGAAAAACTGTTTTTT
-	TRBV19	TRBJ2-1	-	CASSIGSLSSYNEQFF	TGTGCCAGTAGTATTGGGTCATTGAGCTCCTACAATGAGCAGTTCTTC
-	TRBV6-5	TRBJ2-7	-	CASTLGLGSYEQYF	TGTGCCAGCACCCTGGGCCTAGGCTCCTACGAGCAGTACTTC
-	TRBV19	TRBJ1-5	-	CASSRTEKQPQHF	TGTGCCAGTAGCAGGACAGAAAAGCAGCCCCAGCATTTT
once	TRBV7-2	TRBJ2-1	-	CASIPQVRSYNEQFF	TGTGCCAGCATCCCCCAGGTTCGGTCCTACAATGAGCAGTTCTTC
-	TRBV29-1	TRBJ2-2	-	CSVEVAGQKRDGELFF	TGCAGCGTTGAAGTAGCGGGACAGAAAAGAGACGGGGAGCTGTTTTTT
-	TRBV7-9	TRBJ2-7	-	CASSFNREGLEQYF	TGTGCCAGCAGCTTTAACAGGGAGGGGCTCGAGCAGTACTTC
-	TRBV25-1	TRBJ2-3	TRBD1	CASSDPGGGTDTQYF	TGTGCCAGCAGTGATCCAGGGGGTGGCACAGATACGCAGTATTTT
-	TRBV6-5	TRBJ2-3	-	CASSYPLGASTDTQYF	TGTGCCAGCAGTTATCCTTTAGGGGCTAGCACAGATACGCAGTATTTT
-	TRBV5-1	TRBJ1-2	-	CASNPTGSYGYTF	TGCGCCAGCAACCCTACAGGGTCCTATGGCTACACCTTC
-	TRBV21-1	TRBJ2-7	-	CASSRRKGGYEQYF	TGTGCCAGCAGCAGAAGGAAGGGGGGCTACGAGCAGTACTTC
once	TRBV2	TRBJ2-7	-	CASRQAVSSYEQYF	TGTGCCAGCAGACAGGCAGTGAGCTCCTACGAGCAGTACTTC
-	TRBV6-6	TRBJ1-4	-	CASSSRGRGDEKLFF	TGTGCCAGCAGTTCCCGGGGCAGGGGCGACGAAAAACTGTTTTTT
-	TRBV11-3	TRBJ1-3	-	CASSKGGREPGNTIYF	TGTGCCAGCAGCAAAGGAGGCAGGGAACCTGGAAACACCATATATTTT
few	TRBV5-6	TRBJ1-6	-	CASSRGTSPLHF	TGTGCCAGCAGCAGGGGCACTTCACCCCTCCACTTT
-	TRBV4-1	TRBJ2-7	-	CASSQLWGQSYEQYF	TGCGCCAGCAGCCAACTTTGGGGGCAGTCCTACGAGCAGTACTTC
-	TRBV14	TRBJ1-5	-	CASSQSSLNQPQHF	TGTGCCAGCAGCCAGTCGTCCCTCAATCAGCCCCAGCATTTT
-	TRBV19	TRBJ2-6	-	CASSISNIPSSGANVLTF	TGTGCCAGTAGTATATCGAACATCCCGAGCTCTGGGGCCAACGTCCTGACTTTC
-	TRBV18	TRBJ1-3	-	CASSRAGENTIYF	TGTGCCAGCTCGAGGGCCGGGGAAAACACCATATATTTT
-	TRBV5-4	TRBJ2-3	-	CASSLEDTQYF	TGTGCCAGCAGCTTGGAAGATACGCAGTATTTT
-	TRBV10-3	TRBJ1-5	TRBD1	CAISPGQGIQPQHF	TGTGCCATCAGCCCGGGACAGGGTATTCAGCCCCAGCATTTT
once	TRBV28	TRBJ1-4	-	CASTLTATNEKLFF	TGTGCCAGCACCCTGACAGCAACTAATGAAAAACTGTTTTTT
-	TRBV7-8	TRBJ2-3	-	CASSLAREDTQYF	TGTGCCAGCAGCTTAGCGCGTGAAGATACGCAGTATTTT
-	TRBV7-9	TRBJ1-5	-	CASSSGQYQPQHF	TGTGCCAGCAGCTCTGGGCAGTATCAGCCCCAGCATTTT
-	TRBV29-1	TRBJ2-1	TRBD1	CSVTGTATYNEQFF	TGCAGCGTCACCGGGACAGCTACCTACAATGAGCAGTTCTTC
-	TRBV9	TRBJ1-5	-	CASSPHSDSNQPQHF	TGTGCCAGCAGCCCACACAGCGATAGCAATCAGCCCCAGCATTTT
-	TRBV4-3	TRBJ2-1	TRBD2	CASSQGWLAGGYNEQFF	TGCGCCAGCAGCCAAGGGTGGCTAGCGGGGGGTTACAATGAGCAGTTCTTC
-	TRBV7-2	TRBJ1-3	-	CASSLVTVGNTIYF	TGTGCCAGCAGCTTAGTGACAGTGGGAAACACCATATATTTT
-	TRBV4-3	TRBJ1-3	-	CASSQTGSRSGNTIYF	TGCGCCAGCAGCCAAACCGGGAGCCGCTCTGGAAACACCATATATTTT
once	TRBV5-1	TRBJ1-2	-	CASSLVPGENYGYTF	TGCGCCAGCAGCTTGGTCCCTGGAGAAAACTATGGCTACACCTTC
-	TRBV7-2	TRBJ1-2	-	CASRLSPGSAYGYTF	TGTGCCAGCAGATTAAGTCCGGGATCGGCCTATGGCTACACCTTC
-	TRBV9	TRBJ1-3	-	CASSSRVVGRGGNTIYF	TGTGCCAGCAGCTCGAGGGTGGTGGGGAGAGGGGGAAACACCATATATTTT
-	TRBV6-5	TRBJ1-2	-	CASNPHHYGYTF	TGTGCCAGCAACCCCCACCACTATGGCTACACCTTC
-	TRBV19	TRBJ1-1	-	CASSIGTGMNTEAFF	TGTGCCAGTAGTATAGGGACGGGTATGAACACTGAAGCTTTCTTT
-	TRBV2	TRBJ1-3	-	CAIVQWSGNTIYF	TGTGCCATCGTTCAGTGGTCGGGAAACACCATATATTTT
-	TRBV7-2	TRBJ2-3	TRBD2	CASSLAAGGLDTQYF	TGTGCCAGCAGCTTAGCAGCGGGGGGGCTGGATACGCAGTATTTT
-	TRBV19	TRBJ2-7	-	CASSRDPGEQYF	TGTGCCAGTAGTAGAGATCCCGGGGAGCAGTACTTC
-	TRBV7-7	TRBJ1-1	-	CASSFTENTEAFF	TGTGCCAGCAGCTTTACGGAGAACACTGAAGCTTTCTTT
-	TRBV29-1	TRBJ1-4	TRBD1	CSVAGTGSANEKLFF	TGCAGCGTCGCCGGGACAGGGTCGGCTAATGAAAAACTGTTTTTT
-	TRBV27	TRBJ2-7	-	CASSLSPRRGVIEQYF	TGTGCCAGCAGTTTATCCCCCCGCAGGGGAGTAATCGAGCAGTACTTC